The clone carrying this TCR beta chain was detected ten times or more. Its specificity is not known. This sample was taken from a study of breast tumors, draining lymph nodes, adjacent tissues. Overall study findings and caveats: That most tumor T cells come from lymph nodes remained unproven. Tumor repertoires ranked between lymph nodes and nontumor tissue in diversity, with V and J gene preferences. Luminal-like breast cancer showed significantly higher tumor–nontumor repertoire similarity than basal-like.

TCRdb fed the multiplex PCR reads into MiXCR, producing one record per CDR3 protein. This repertoire shows around 130,000 distinct CDR3 sequences, 21% found once; its top ten account for about 2.2%. The CDR3 runs to 13 residues. Germline lookup yields CDR1 SQVTM and CDR2 ANQGSEA. V lost 3 bases, J lost 0 bases, and 9 bases lay in between. Breast cancer patients provided tissue from their axillary draining lymph nodes. This TCR derives from a female donor with breast cancer. Some clones in this sample may be carry-over from other donors' samples. The chain recombines TRBV29-1 with TRBJ2-7, with no clear D. The sample comprised axillary lymph node tissue. CDR3 DNA: TGCAGCGTTGAGACTCATCTCTCCTACGAGCAGTACTTC. Protein sequence: CSVETHLSYEQYF.